The 19 T cell receptor beta chains reported below all come from one sample, sequenced in a study of OX40 agonist ivuxolimab in advanced cancers. The method was immunoSEQ multiplex PCR; TCRdb's version includes in-frame clones alone and lacks a portion of them. The sample includes 70,000 to 95,000 clones, roughly four fifths of them seen just once. Sequences were derived from CD4+ or CD8+ T cells sorted from blood, sampled in a trial of the OX40 agonist ivuxolimab. The receptors stem from an adult with an advanced solid tumor such as melanoma, head and neck, liver or kidney cancer.

The chain carries TRBV4-1 and TRBJ1-2; D gene unclear. Germline CDR1 reads MGHRA; CDR2 reads YSYEKL. Between the trimmed V and J ends, which lost 1 base and 0 bases, there was a span of 15 bases. CDR3 length: 17 residues. CDR3: CASSQVAHGQTNYGYTF. DNA of the CDR3: TGCGCCAGCAGCCAAGTGGCCCATGGCCAGACTAACTATGGCTACACCTTC.

The V gene is TRBV19, the J gene TRBJ1-5, with D unclear. The CDR3 covers 15 residues. CDR1 and CDR2 (germline): LNHDA, SQIVND (reference sequence). V lost 0 bases to trimming and J lost 7 bases, with 13 bases between them. CDR3 nucleotide sequence: TGTGCCAGTAGTATAGATAACGGGGATCGGCAGCCCCAGCATTTT. Protein: CASSIDNGDRQPQHF.

The chain is built from TRBV6-5 and TRBJ2-1; TRBD2 might be the D (6 bases). The V end lost 2 bases, the J end lost 9 bases, and 11 bases lay between the germline ends. Germline V gives CDR1 MNHEY, CDR2 SVGAGI. This CDR3 is built from 13 residues. The CDR3 is CASSYGAGGEQFF. CDR3 in DNA: TGTGCCAGCAGTTACGGAGCCGGGGGTGAGCAGTTCTTC.

On this clone itself: This specimen includes other DNA sequences encoding the same CDR3. The CDR3 is CASSLGQNTEAFF. Here the CDR3 DNA reads TGTGCCAGCAGCTTAGGCCAGAACACTGAAGCTTTCTTT. This chain links TRBV7-9 with TRBJ1-1; D remains ambiguous. The CDR3 is 13 amino acids. Between the trimmed V and J ends, which lost 1 base and 1 base, there was a span of 4 bases. The germline gives CDR1 SEHNR, CDR2 FQNEAQ (reference sequence). Based on the CDR3 plus reference TRBV7-9 and TRBJ1-1, the full variable domain is DTGVSQNPRHKITKRGQNVTFRCDPISEHNRLYWYRQTLGQGPEFLTYFQNEAQLEKSRLLSDRFSAERPKGSFSTLEIQRTEQGDSAMYLCASSLGQNTEAFFGQGTRLTVV.

This chain links TRBV27 with TRBJ2-2; no reliable D call. The germline V gene has CDR1 MNHEY and CDR2 SMNVEV (reference sequence). The CDR3 consists of 15 residues. The germline V and J ends were trimmed by 4 bases and 0 bases, with 9 bases remaining between them. In DNA form, the CDR3 reads TGTGCCAGCAGTTATGGCGCCCCGAACACCGGGGAGCTGTTTTTT. This sequence encodes CASSYGAPNTGELFF.

The chain employs TRBV27 and TRBJ2-7; TRBD1 matches 7 bases. The junction had 6 bases not matched to a gene; V was cut back by 3 bases and J by 1 base. CDR3 length: 15 amino acids. Germline CDR1 is MNHEY and CDR2 is SMNVEV (reference sequence). The CDR3 reads CASSFHRDSSYEQYF. As DNA, the CDR3 is TGTGCCAGCAGTTTTCACAGGGACAGTTCCTACGAGCAGTACTTC.

This clone was observed a handful of times. The V and J genes are TRBV4-1 and TRBJ2-4; D not certain. V gave up 0 bases and J gave up 2 bases, with 11 bases separating them. The CDR3 extends over 16 amino acids. CDR1 and CDR2 (germline): MGHRA, YSYEKL. CDR3: CASSQEGGGTKNIQYF. The CDR3 DNA sequence: TGCGCCAGCAGCCAAGAGGGCGGTGGAACCAAAAACATTCAGTACTTC.

A single count supports this clone. The chain combines TRBV2 with TRBJ1-3, with D unresolved. The length of the CDR3 is 13 residues. CDR1 and CDR2 (germline): SNHLY, FYNNEI. The V end was cut by 8 bases, the J end by 4 bases, with 12 bases between. The CDR3 spells CASGRLLGNTIYF. The DNA for the CDR3 is TGTGCCAGCGGGAGACTACTGGGAAACACCATATATTTT.

The chain has TRBV28 and TRBJ2-5, with TRBD1 identical over 7 bases. Germline V gene data show CDR1 as MDHEN and CDR2 as SYDVKM. Trimming removed 6 bases from V and 2 bases from J; junction bases left unmatched: 9. This CDR3 is 15 amino acids long. CDR3 in amino acids: CASSLLVTGQETQYF. DNA for the CDR3: TGTGCCAGCAGCTTGCTTGTGACAGGGCAAGAGACCCAGTACTTC.

The chain is built from TRBV30 and TRBJ1-6; a possible D gene is TRBD1 (6 bases). In germline, CDR1 is GTSNPN, CDR2 SVGIG (reference sequence). CDR3 size: 18 residues. Deletions cut 5 bases from V and 11 bases from J, with 31 bases between. CDR3 coding DNA: TGTGCCTGGGGTCACCCGAACCGCGGGGGCGGTAGGAATCCACCCCTCCACTTT. Amino acids: CAWGHPNRGGGRNPPLHF.

This clone was observed a single time. This chain links TRBV28 with TRBJ2-3; 7 bases align to TRBD1. Germline loops: CDR1 MDHEN, CDR2 SYDVKM. Trimming took 3 bases from V and 2 from J; bases not matched to a gene: 29. The CDR3 runs 23 residues. The CDR3: CASSFVYNRKEDRSSRLTDTQYF. The CDR3 nucleotides are TGTGCCAGCAGTTTTGTATATAATAGGAAGGAGGACAGGTCGAGTCGTCTCACAGATACGCAGTATTTT. The whole variable domain, remainder taken from reference TRBV28 and TRBJ2-3, is DVKVTQSSRYLVKRTGEKVFLECVQDMDHENMFWYRQDPGLGLRLIYFSYDVKMKEKGDIPEGYSVSREKKERFSLILESASTNQTSMYLCASSFVYNRKEDRSSRLTDTQYFGPGTRLTVL.

The J gene is TRBJ2-2, the V gene TRBV14; D unresolved. CDR1 and CDR2 from the germline V gene are SGHDN and FVKESK. The CDR3 has 14 residues. V dropped 4 bases and J dropped 1 base, with 7 bases sitting between them. CDR3 in DNA: TGTGCCAGCAGCCGGGTCCTGAACACCGGGGAGCTGTTTTTT. It codes for CASSRVLNTGELFF.

This chain links TRBV6-5 with TRBJ1-1; D unresolved. Germline V gene sequence: CDR1 MNHEY, CDR2 SVGAGI. With 2 bases removed from V and 5 bases from J, the gap between germline ends came to 12 bases. CDR3 length equals 14 residues. The CDR3 nucleotides read TGTGCCAGCAGTTACGACGGGGAAGTTACTGAAGCTTTCTTT. This sequence encodes CASSYDGEVTEAFF.

The rearrangement joins TRBV2 to TRBJ2-6; 8 positions match TRBD1. Trimming cost V 6 bases and J 3 bases; bases outside gene matches: 4. Germline CDR1 is SNHLY and CDR2 is FYNNEI. The CDR3 loop spans 15 amino acids. The CDR3 bases are TGTGCCAGCAGGACAGGGGTTGGTGGGGCCAACGTCCTGACTTTC. Translation gives CASRTGVGGANVLTF.

The chain combines TRBV5-4 with TRBJ2-7; TRBD1 matches 7 bases. V lost 3 bases to trimming and J lost 2 bases; unmatched junction nucleotides: 5. Germline V gene sequence: CDR1 SGHNT, CDR2 YYREEE (reference sequence). This CDR3 spans 14 amino acids. DNA of the CDR3: TGTGCCAGCAGCTCGAAACAGGGGCCCTACGAGCAGTACTTC. Translated, it gives CASSSKQGPYEQYF.

This rearrangement joins TRBV7-2 to TRBJ2-1; possible D gene TRBD2, 6 bases. The CDR3 is made up of 13 amino acids. In germline, CDR1 is SGHTA, CDR2 FQGNSA. V lost 5 bases and J 9 bases, leaving 14 bases between the germline ends. The CDR3 sequence: CASSPRLVGEQFF. As DNA, the CDR3 is TGTGCCAGCAGCCCTAGACTAGTCGGTGAGCAGTTCTTC.

The gene calls are TRBV7-9 and TRBJ2-1; 9 positions agree with TRBD2. V shed 1 base and J 2 bases; nucleotides not matched to a gene: 9. Germline V lookup: CDR1 SEHNR, CDR2 FQNEAQ (reference sequence). CDR3 length: 18 residues. The CDR3 sequence: CASSLGRERGVAYNEQFF. In DNA form, the CDR3 reads TGTGCCAGCAGCTTAGGGAGGGAGCGGGGGGTAGCCTACAATGAGCAGTTCTTC.

The V and J genes are TRBV1 and TRBJ1-4; the table assigns TRBD1, which was not confirmed against the DNA. TRBV1 is annotated as a pseudogene. CDR3 length equals 14 residues. The CDR3 sequence is CTSGAEPTNEKLFF. In DNA form, the CDR3 reads TGCACCAGCGGGGCGGAACCAACTAATGAAAAACTGTTTTTT.

The gene calls are TRBV11-3 and TRBJ2-1; D possibly corresponds to TRBD1 (5 bases). This CDR3 is 14 amino acids long. Trimming cost V 3 bases and J 5 bases, with 11 bases left between them. Germline CDR1 reads SGHNT; CDR2 reads YENEEA. In DNA, the CDR3 is TGTGCCAGCAGCTTCCAGGGCCCGAACAATGAGCAGTTCTTC. Residues: CASSFQGPNNEQFF.